These 13 T cell receptor beta chains share one sample of origin, sequenced in a study of blood T cell repertoires in COVID-19. Assay: immunoSEQ multiplex PCR; the TCRdb copy retains only in-frame clones and omits some. The sample consists of 30,000 to 35,000 clones, 91% of them appearing once. Sequencing was carried out using peripheral blood. The receptors stem from a human donor with active COVID-19. The donor label of this sample is uncertain.

The chain couples TRBV3-1 (or the pseudogene TRBV3-2) to TRBJ2-3; D unresolved. CDR1 is LGHDT, CDR2 YNNKEL, per germline (reference sequence). V was cut by 2 bases and J by 5 bases, with 8 bases left in between. The CDR3 extends over 13 amino acids. CDR3 coding DNA: TGTGCCAGCAGCCAAACAAGCGAAGATACGCAGTATTTT. This gives the protein CASSQTSEDTQYF.

The rearrangement joins TRBV5-6 to TRBJ2-3, with 8 bases lining up with TRBD1. Germline CDR1 SGHDT, CDR2 YYEEEE. The trim removed 0 bases at V and 6 bases at J, leaving 9 bases unmatched. This CDR3 comprises 16 residues. CDR3 amino acids: CASSLAGQGAGDTQYF. CDR3 sequence (DNA): TGTGCCAGCAGCTTGGCCGGCCAGGGGGCAGGGGATACGCAGTATTTT.

The chain has TRBV5-1 and TRBJ2-5; possible D gene TRBD2, 5 bases. The CDR3 totals 14 residues. The germline gives CDR1 SGHRS, CDR2 YFSETQ. Trimming pared 0 bases from V and 1 base from J, leaving 7 bases between. Here the CDR3 DNA reads TGCGCCAGCAGCTTGGTAGCGAGCCAAGAGACCCAGTACTTC. It yields the protein CASSLVASQETQYF.

There are a few counts of this clone. V gene TRBV7-9 combines with J gene TRBJ1-5, with D uncertain. CDR3 size: 15 residues. The germline CDR1 and CDR2 sequences are SEHNR and FQNEAQ (reference sequence). Trimming pared 1 base from V and 0 bases from J, leaving 7 bases between. The CDR3 here is CASSLEPGSNQPQHF. CDR3 bases: TGTGCCAGCAGCTTAGAACCAGGTAGCAATCAGCCCCAGCATTTT.

This clone appeared once. This chain links TRBV6-6 with TRBJ2-4, with TRBD2 matching 8 bases. The CDR3 contains 18 residues. Germline CDR1 MNHNY, CDR2 SVGAGI (reference sequence). With 5 bases clipped from V and 6 bases from J, the junction kept 18 bases outside the gene matches. CDR3 sequence reads: CASSPRRGGNLFGNIQYF. The CDR3 region has the DNA TGTGCCAGCAGTCCCCGACGGGGGGGGAACCTATTCGGAAACATTCAGTACTTC.

V gene TRBV10-3 combines with J gene TRBJ1-1; D remains ambiguous. This CDR3 comprises 14 residues. The germline V gene has CDR1 ENHRY and CDR2 SYGVKD. Trimming stripped 4 bases from V and 3 bases from J, with 12 bases between. CDR3 sequence reads: CAISGQNGYTEAFF. CDR3 coding DNA: TGTGCCATCAGTGGCCAGAACGGGTACACTGAAGCTTTCTTT.

The rearrangement joins TRBV3-1 (or the pseudogene TRBV3-2) to TRBJ2-7; 10 nucleotides match TRBD2. V shed 2 bases and J 6 bases; nucleotides not matched to a gene: 22. The CDR3 loop spans 20 amino acids. In germline, CDR1 is LGHDT, CDR2 YNNKEL (reference sequence). The CDR3 spells CASSQRYPTTGLARSSEQYF. Written as DNA, the CDR3 is TGTGCCAGCAGCCAACGTTACCCTACGACGGGACTAGCGCGCTCTAGCGAGCAGTACTTC.

The chain is built from TRBV5-4 and TRBJ2-7; 7 bases align to TRBD1. CDR1 SGHNT and CDR2 YYREEE come from the germline V gene (reference sequence). Trimming took 4 bases from V and 6 from J; bases not matched to a gene: 13. CDR3 size: 15 residues. The CDR3 is CASSPLTGSLGEQYF. The CDR3, as DNA: TGTGCCAGCAGCCCGCTGACAGGGTCGTTGGGCGAGCAGTACTTC.

CDR3 residues: CAISGAGQGSSGYTF. The CDR3 nucleotides are TGTGCCATCAGTGGTGCGGGACAGGGGTCCTCTGGCTACACCTTC. This chain connects TRBV10-3 to TRBJ1-2, with 10 positions matching TRBD1. V lost 4 bases, J lost 7 bases, and 9 bases stayed unmatched. The CDR3 is made up of 15 amino acids. Looked up from germline, CDR1 is ENHRY and CDR2 is SYGVKD.

This chain uses TRBV5-6 with TRBJ1-2; no clear D gene. The CDR3 has 12 amino acids. The germline V gene encodes CDR1 SGHDT and CDR2 YYEEEE. V dropped 4 bases and J dropped 3 bases, with 7 bases sitting between them. CDR3 in DNA: TGTGCCAGCAGCCCGCGTCACTATGGCTACACCTTC. As protein: CASSPRHYGYTF.

CDR3: CASSLGLAGGPGDEQFF. DNA of the CDR3: TGTGCCAGCAGCTTGGGACTAGCGGGAGGGCCAGGGGATGAGCAGTTCTTC. The chain links TRBV5-4 to TRBJ2-1, with TRBD2 matching over 14 bases. Germline lookup yields CDR1 SGHNT and CDR2 YYREEE (reference sequence). Trimming removed 0 bases from V and 8 bases from J; junction bases left unmatched: 7. The CDR3 length is 17 residues.

V is TRBV24-1 and J is TRBJ1-2, with D possibly TRBD1 on 5 matching bases. Between the trimmed V and J ends, which lost 8 bases and 4 bases, there was a span of 13 bases. The length of the CDR3 is 13 residues. CDR1 is KGHDR, CDR2 SFDVKD, per germline. CDR3 protein: CATKAGRRYGYTF. Here the CDR3 DNA reads TGTGCCACCAAGGCAGGGCGGCGCTATGGCTACACCTTC.

The rearrangement uses TRBV5-1 and TRBJ1-2, with no clear D. This CDR3 spans 11 amino acids. Germline-derived CDR1 and CDR2 are SGHRS and YFSETQ. CDR3 DNA: TGCCCCACACGGGGAGGGTATGGCTACACCTTC. This encodes CPTRGGYGYTF. The entire variable domain, with the rest obtained from reference TRBV5-1 and TRBJ1-2, is as follows: KAGVTQTPRYLIKTRGQQVTLSCSPISGHRSVSWYQQTPGQGLQFLFEYFSETQRNKGNFPGRFSGRQFSNSRSEMNVSTLELGDSALYLCPTRGGYGYTFGSGTRLTVV.